This TCR beta chain was found in a study of T cell repertoires in cytomegalovirus infection. TCRdb processed the reads anew with MiXCR; each CDR3 protein has one entry. The data contain hundreds of thousands of distinct CDR3 sequences, over 7.5% of them singletons. Germline V gene data show CDR1 as DFQATT and CDR2 as SNEGSKA (reference sequence). The ends were cut back, 5 bases at V and 3 bases at J, with 16 bases in the middle. The CDR3 contains 14 residues. Study conclusions and caveats: Identification of carriers of CMV plus the relevant HLA was achieved through cumulative public TCR beta family frequency.

A remark on this clonotype: Its antigen remains unidentified.

This clonotype was obtained from a human donor in good health (CMV status not recorded). Some clones in this sample may be carry-over from other donors' samples. The gene calls are TRBV20-1 and TRBJ1-1; possible D gene TRBD1, 5 bases. The sample consisted of PBMCs. Here the CDR3 DNA reads TGCAGTGCTGATGGGGGGGGGGGGTACACTGAAGCTTTCTTT. Translating it yields CSADGGGGYTEAFF.